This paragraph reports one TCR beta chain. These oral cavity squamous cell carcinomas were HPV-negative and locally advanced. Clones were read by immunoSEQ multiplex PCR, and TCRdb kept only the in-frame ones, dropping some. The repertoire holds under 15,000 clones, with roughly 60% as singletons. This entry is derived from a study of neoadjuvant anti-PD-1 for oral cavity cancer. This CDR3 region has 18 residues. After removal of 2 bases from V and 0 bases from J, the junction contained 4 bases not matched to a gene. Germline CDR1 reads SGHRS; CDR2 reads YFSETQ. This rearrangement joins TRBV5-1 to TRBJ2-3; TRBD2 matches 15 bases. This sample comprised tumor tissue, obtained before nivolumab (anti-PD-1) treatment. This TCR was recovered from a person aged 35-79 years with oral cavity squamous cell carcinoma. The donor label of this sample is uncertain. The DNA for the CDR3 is TGCGCCAGCAGCTTCGGACTAGCGGGAGGGTTTAGCACAGATACGCAGTATTTT. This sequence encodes CASSFGLAGGFSTDTQYF.